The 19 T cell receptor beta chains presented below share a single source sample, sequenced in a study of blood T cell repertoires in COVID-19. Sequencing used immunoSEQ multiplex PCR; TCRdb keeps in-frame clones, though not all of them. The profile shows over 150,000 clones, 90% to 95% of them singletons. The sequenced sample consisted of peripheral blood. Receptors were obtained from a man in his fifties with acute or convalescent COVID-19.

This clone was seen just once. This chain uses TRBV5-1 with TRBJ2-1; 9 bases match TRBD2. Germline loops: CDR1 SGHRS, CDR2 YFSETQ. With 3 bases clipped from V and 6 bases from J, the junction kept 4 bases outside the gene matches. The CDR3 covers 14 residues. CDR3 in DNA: TGCGCCAGCAGCTCTAAGACTAGCGGCAATGAGCAGTTCTTC. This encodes CASSSKTSGNEQFF. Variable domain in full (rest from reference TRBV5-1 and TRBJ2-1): KAGVTQTPRYLIKTRGQQVTLSCSPISGHRSVSWYQQTPGQGLQFLFEYFSETQRNKGNFPGRFSGRQFSNSRSEMNVSTLELGDSALYLCASSSKTSGNEQFFGPGTRLTVL.

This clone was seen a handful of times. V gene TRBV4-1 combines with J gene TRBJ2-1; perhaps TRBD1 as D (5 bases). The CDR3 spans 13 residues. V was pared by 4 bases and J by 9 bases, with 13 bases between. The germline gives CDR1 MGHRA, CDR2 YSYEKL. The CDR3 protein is CASSRTGLGEQFF. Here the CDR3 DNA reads TGCGCCAGCAGCCGAACAGGCCTTGGTGAGCAGTTCTTC.

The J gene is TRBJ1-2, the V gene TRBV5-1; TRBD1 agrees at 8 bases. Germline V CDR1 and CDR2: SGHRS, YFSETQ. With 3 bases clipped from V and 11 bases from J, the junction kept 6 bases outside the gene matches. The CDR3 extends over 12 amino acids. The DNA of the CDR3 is TGCGCCAGCAGCTCCGGACAGGGAGGGTACACCTTC. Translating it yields CASSSGQGGYTF. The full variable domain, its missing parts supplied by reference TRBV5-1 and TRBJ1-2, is KAGVTQTPRYLIKTRGQQVTLSCSPISGHRSVSWYQQTPGQGLQFLFEYFSETQRNKGNFPGRFSGRQFSNSRSEMNVSTLELGDSALYLCASSSGQGGYTFGSGTRLTVV.

CDR3 in amino acids: CASRRDRGWTEAFF. The DNA of the CDR3 is TGTGCCAGCAGACGGGACAGGGGGTGGACTGAAGCTTTCTTT. The chain recombines TRBV7-9 with TRBJ1-1; 11 positions match TRBD1. In germline, CDR1 is SEHNR, CDR2 FQNEAQ (reference sequence). This CDR3 spans 14 amino acids. The V segment lost 6 bases and the J segment 5 bases; nucleotides outside the gene matches: 5.

In DNA, the CDR3 is TGTGCCAGCAGCTCCAGGACTAGCGGGGGGGCTGGAGAGACCCAGTACTTC. It encodes CASSSRTSGGAGETQYF. The chain is built from TRBV7-2 and TRBJ2-5; TRBD2 aligns across 15 bases. CDR3 size: 17 residues. The J segment lost 4 bases and the V segment lost 4 bases, leaving 7 bases of the junction unmatched. Germline loops: CDR1 SGHTA, CDR2 FQGNSA.

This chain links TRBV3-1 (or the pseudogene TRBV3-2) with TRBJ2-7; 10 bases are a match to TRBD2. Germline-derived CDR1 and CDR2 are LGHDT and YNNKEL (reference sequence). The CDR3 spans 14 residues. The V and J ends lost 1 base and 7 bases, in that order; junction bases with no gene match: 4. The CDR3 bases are TGTGCCAGCAGCCAAGGACTAGCGGGCAGGGAGCAGTACGTC. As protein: CASSQGLAGREQYV.

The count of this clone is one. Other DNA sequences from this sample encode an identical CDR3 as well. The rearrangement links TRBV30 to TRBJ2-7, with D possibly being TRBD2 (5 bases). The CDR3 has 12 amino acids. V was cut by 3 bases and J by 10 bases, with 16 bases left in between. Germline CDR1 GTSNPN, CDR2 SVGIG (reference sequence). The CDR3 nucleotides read TGTGCCTGGAGCCGGGGTGGGCTCGAACAGTACTTC. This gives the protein CAWSRGGLEQYF. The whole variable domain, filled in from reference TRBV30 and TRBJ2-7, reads SQTIHQWPATLVQPVGSPLSLECTVEGTSNPNLYWYRQAAGRGLQLLFYSVGIGQISSEVPQNLSASRPQDRQFILSSKKLLLSDSGFYLCAWSRGGLEQYFGPGTRLTVT.

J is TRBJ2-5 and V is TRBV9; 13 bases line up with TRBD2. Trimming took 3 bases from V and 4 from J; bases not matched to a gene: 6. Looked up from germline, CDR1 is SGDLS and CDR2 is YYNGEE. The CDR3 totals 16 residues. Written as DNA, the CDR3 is TGTGCCAGCAGCGCGACTAGCGGGGGGAGGGGAGAGACCCAGTACTTC. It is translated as CASSATSGGRGETQYF.

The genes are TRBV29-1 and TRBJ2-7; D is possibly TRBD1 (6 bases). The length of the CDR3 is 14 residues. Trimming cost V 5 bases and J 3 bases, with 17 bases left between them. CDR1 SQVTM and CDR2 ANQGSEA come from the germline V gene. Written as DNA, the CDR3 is TGCAGCGTTAAGGCTAGGAAGGACAGCTACGAGCAGTACGTC. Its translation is CSVKARKDSYEQYV.

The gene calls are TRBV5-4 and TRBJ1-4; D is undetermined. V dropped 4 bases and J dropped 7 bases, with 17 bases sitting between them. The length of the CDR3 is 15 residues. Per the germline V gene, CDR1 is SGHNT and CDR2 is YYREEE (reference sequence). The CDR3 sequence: CASSPSRGLGEKLFF. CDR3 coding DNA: TGTGCCAGCAGCCCGAGCCGAGGACTGGGTGAAAAACTGTTTTTT.

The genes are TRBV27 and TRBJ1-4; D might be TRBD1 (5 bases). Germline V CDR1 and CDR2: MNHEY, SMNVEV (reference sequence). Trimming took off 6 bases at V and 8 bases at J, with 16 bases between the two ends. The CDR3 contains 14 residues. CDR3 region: CASSHGGVQEKLFF. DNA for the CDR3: TGTGCCAGCAGCCACGGGGGGGTGCAGGAAAAACTGTTTTTT. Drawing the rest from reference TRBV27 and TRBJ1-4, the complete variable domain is EAQVTQNPRYLITVTGKKLTVTCSQNMNHEYMSWYRQDPGLGLRQIYYSMNVEVTDKGDVPEGYKVSRKEKRNFPLILESPSPNQTSLYFCASSHGGVQEKLFFGSGTQLSVL.

The CDR3 nucleotides read TGCGCCAGCAGCTTTGGCAGGGGCGATGAAAAACTGTTTTTT. Protein: CASSFGRGDEKLFF. The chain recombines TRBV5-1 with TRBJ1-4; maybe TRBD1 (6 bases). The CDR3 contains 14 residues. Germline V gene data show CDR1 as SGHRS and CDR2 as YFSETQ. Trimming took 2 bases from V and 6 from J, leaving 11 bases between them.

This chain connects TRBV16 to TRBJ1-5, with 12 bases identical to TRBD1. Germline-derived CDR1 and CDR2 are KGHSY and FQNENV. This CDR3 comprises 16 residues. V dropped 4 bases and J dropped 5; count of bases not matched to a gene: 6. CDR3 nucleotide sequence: TGTGCCAGCAGCCCCCGGGACAGGGGGCCAGATCAGCCCCAGCATTTT. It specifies CASSPRDRGPDQPQHF.

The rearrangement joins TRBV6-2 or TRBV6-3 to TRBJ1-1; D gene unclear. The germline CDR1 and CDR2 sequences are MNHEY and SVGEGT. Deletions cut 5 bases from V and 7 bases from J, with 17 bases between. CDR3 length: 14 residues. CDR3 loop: CASSHRGLSLEAFF. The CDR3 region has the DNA TGTGCCAGCAGTCATCGAGGGTTGAGCCTTGAAGCTTTCTTT.

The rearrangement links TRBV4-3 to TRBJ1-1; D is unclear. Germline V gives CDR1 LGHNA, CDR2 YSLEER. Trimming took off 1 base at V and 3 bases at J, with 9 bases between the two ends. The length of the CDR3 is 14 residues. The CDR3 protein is CASSQGRGDTEAFF. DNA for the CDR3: TGCGCCAGCAGCCAAGGGCGGGGAGACACTGAAGCTTTCTTT.

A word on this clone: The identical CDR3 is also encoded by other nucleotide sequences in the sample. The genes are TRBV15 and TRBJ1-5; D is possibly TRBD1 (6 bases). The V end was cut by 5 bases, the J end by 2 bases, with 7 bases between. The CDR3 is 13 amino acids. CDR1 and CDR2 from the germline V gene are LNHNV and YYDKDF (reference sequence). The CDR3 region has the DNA TGTGCCACCAGCCGACAGGGCAATCAGCCCCAGCATTTT. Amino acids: CATSRQGNQPQHF. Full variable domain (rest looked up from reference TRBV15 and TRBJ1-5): DAMVIQNPRYQVTQFGKPVTLSCSQTLNHNVMYWYQQKSSQAPKLLFHYYDKDFNNEADTPDNFQSRRPNTSFCFLDIRSPGLGDTAMYLCATSRQGNQPQHFGDGTRLSIL.

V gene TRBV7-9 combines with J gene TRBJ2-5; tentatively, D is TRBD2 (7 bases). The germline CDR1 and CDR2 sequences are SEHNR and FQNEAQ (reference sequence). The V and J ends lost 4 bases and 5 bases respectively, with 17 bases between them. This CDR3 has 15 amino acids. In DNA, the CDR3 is TGTGCCAGCAGCTCAGGTGGGGGGGCCCGGGAGACCCAGTACTTC. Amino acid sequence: CASSSGGGARETQYF.

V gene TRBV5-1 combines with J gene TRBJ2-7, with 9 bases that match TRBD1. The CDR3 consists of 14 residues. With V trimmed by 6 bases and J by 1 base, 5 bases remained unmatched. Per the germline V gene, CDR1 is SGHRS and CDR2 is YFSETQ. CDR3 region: CASMRDRASYEQYF. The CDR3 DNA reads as TGCGCCAGCATGCGGGACAGGGCTTCCTACGAGCAGTACTTC.

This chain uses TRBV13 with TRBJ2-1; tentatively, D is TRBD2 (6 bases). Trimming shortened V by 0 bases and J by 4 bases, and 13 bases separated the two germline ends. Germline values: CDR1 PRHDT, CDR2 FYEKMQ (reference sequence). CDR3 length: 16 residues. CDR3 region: CASSLGPSGLYNEQFF. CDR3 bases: TGTGCCAGCAGCTTAGGACCCAGCGGACTATACAATGAGCAGTTCTTC.